One sample yielded the 20 T cell receptor beta chains listed below, sequenced in a study of T-cell memory formation after mild COVID-19. TCRdb analysed the 5' RACE reads with MiXCR anew, one entry per CDR3 protein. Of 180,000 or so distinct CDR3 sequences in the sample, 11% were seen once. The sample comprised PBMCs or a T cell subset sorted from them (not recorded which). Receptors originate from a man aged 18 to 30 who had mild COVID-19 (a few samples of this study predate the infection). Cell type and time point are not known.

In its sample, this clonotype was seen a few times. The rearrangement links TRBV5-1 to TRBJ1-1; no reliable D call. The CDR3 totals 13 residues. V was clipped by 4 bases and J by 7 bases, with 14 bases between them. Germline V gene data show CDR1 as SGHRS and CDR2 as YFSETQ. CDR3: CASSQPGFDEAFF. CDR3 DNA: TGCGCCAGCAGCCAACCGGGTTTCGATGAAGCTTTCTTT.

The table lists this clonotype with a few counts. The chain links TRBV11-2 to TRBJ1-6, with D maybe TRBD1 (5 bases). This CDR3 has 13 residues. With 6 bases removed from V and 8 bases from J, the gap between germline ends came to 11 bases. CDR1 is SGHAT, CDR2 FQNNGV, per germline. In nucleotides, the CDR3 is TGTGCCAGCAGTACCGGGACGGATTCACCCCTCCACTTT. It encodes CASSTGTDSPLHF.

The chain uses TRBV7-2 and TRBJ2-7; D is possibly TRBD2 (6 bases). V lost 5 bases to trimming and J lost 3 bases, with 14 bases between them. The CDR3 totals 14 residues. The germline V gene encodes CDR1 SGHTA and CDR2 FQGNSA. The CDR3 DNA follows: TGTGCCAGCAGCCAACGGGGAGGATACTACGAGCAGTACGTC. Translated, it gives CASSQRGGYYEQYV.

The chain joins TRBV20-1 to TRBJ2-3; D perhaps matches TRBD2 (6 bases). With 3 bases removed from V and 0 bases from J, the gap between germline ends came to 13 bases. CDR1 DFQATT and CDR2 SNEGSKA come from the germline V gene (reference sequence). This CDR3 is 15 amino acids long. Written as DNA, the CDR3 is TGCAGTGCTAGCGATAAGCGGGCTAGCACAGATACGCAGTATTTT. It translates to CSASDKRASTDTQYF.

This clonotype was seen at least ten times. The V call is TRBV5-1, the J call TRBJ2-3, with D perhaps TRBD2 (6 bases). The ends were cut back, 3 bases at V and 1 base at J, with 12 bases in the middle. The CDR3 runs to 15 residues. The V gene's germline CDR1 is SGHRS and CDR2 YFSETQ. In nucleotides, the CDR3 is TGCGCCAGCAGCTCTGGAGGGGCTCGCACAGATACGCAGTATTTT. Amino acid sequence: CASSSGGARTDTQYF.

This rearrangement joins TRBV6-5 to TRBJ2-7; possibly TRBD1 for D (5 bases). The V end was cut by 4 bases, the J end by 0 bases, with 10 bases between. The length of the CDR3 is 14 residues. The germline V gene encodes CDR1 MNHEY and CDR2 SVGAGI. This chain's CDR3 is CASSSRTGSYEQYV. In DNA form, the CDR3 reads TGTGCCAGCAGTTCGCGAACAGGCTCCTACGAGCAGTACGTC.

This clonotype was observed many times. The chain is built from TRBV6-5 and TRBJ1-5; 7 bases line up with TRBD1. V shed 6 bases and J 0 bases; nucleotides not matched to a gene: 8. The CDR3 is 16 residues long. The germline gives CDR1 MNHEY, CDR2 SVGAGI. The CDR3 DNA reads TGTGCCAGCAGCGGGGGGACAGCCGATAGCAATCAGCCCCAGCATTTT. Protein sequence: CASSGGTADSNQPQHF.

In its sample, this clonotype was seen a few times. The chain couples TRBV6-6 to TRBJ1-1; 9 bases are a match to TRBD1. The CDR3 extends over 16 amino acids. The germline V gene encodes CDR1 MNHNY and CDR2 SVGAGI (reference sequence). V lost 5 bases, J lost 5 bases, and 12 bases stayed unmatched. CDR3 region: CASSLPPGTGSTEAFF. Here the CDR3 DNA reads TGTGCCAGCAGTCTGCCCCCTGGGACAGGGTCGACTGAAGCTTTCTTT.

This chain connects TRBV12-3 or TRBV12-4 to TRBJ1-1; D gene uncertain. The CDR3 consists of 14 residues. Trimming took 5 bases from V and 1 from J, leaving 11 bases between them. The DNA of the CDR3 is TGTGCCAGCAGTCGGGAGTATTCGAACACTGAAGCTTTCTTT. Amino acid sequence: CASSREYSNTEAFF.

This clonotype was detected only a few times. The V call is TRBV7-2, the J call TRBJ2-1; the D call may be TRBD1 or TRBD2 (6 bases each). The CDR3 is made up of 16 amino acids. The V and J ends lost 3 bases and 5 bases respectively, with 17 bases between them. Germline CDR1 reads SGHTA; CDR2 reads FQGNSA. The chain's CDR3 is CASSFVGGLENNEQFF. The CDR3 region has the DNA TGTGCCAGCAGCTTTGTAGGGGGACTGGAAAACAATGAGCAGTTCTTC.

This clonotype was detected ten times or more. The rearrangement joins TRBV7-3 to TRBJ2-2, with D uncertain. This CDR3 is 13 amino acids long. Germline lookup yields CDR1 SGHTA and CDR2 FQGTGA. The V end was cut by 4 bases, the J end by 1 base, with 4 bases between. The CDR3 DNA follows: TGTGCCAGCAGCTCCGGGAACACCGGGGAGCTGTTTTTT. Translating it yields CASSSGNTGELFF.

This clonotype was picked up many times. The chain is built from TRBV20-1 and TRBJ2-3; D is unresolved. Looked up from germline, CDR1 is DFQATT and CDR2 is SNEGSKA (reference sequence). CDR3 size: 14 residues. V gave up 4 bases and J gave up 4 bases, with 15 bases separating them. The CDR3 region is CSATTTRAADTQYF. CDR3 nucleotide sequence: TGCAGTGCTACTACGACAAGGGCCGCAGATACGCAGTATTTT.

This clonotype came up many times. The J gene is TRBJ1-3, the V gene TRBV5-1; TRBD1 matches 9 bases. Germline V gives CDR1 SGHRS, CDR2 YFSETQ. V trimming: 4 bases; J trimming: 0 bases; junction bases outside the gene matches: 5. The CDR3 sequence is 16 residues long. CDR3 nucleotide sequence: TGCGCCAGCAGCGGGACAGGGACTAGCTCTGGAAACACCATATATTTT. Its translation is CASSGTGTSSGNTIYF.

The chain combines TRBV29-1 with TRBJ1-4; D possibly corresponds to TRBD1 (6 bases). The CDR3 is 13 residues long. From germline, CDR1 is SQVTM and CDR2 ANQGSEA. Trimming took off 8 bases at V and 5 bases at J, with 15 bases between the two ends. CDR3 in amino acids: CSIETGPNEKLFF. The CDR3 DNA reads as TGCAGCATAGAAACAGGGCCGAATGAAAAACTGTTTTTT.

This clonotype was recorded a few times. At one boundary the junction diverges from the germline segment, which might be a read error. This chain links TRBV7-7 with TRBJ2-3; D call uncertain. This CDR3 is 13 amino acids long. CDR1 and CDR2 (germline): SSHAT, FNYEAQ (reference sequence). This chain's CDR3 is CASSLGYGDTQYF. The CDR3 nucleotides read TGTGCTAGCAGCTTAGGATACGGAGATACGCAGTATTTT. The entire variable domain, with the rest obtained from reference TRBV7-7 and TRBJ2-3, is as follows: GAGVSQSPRYKVTKRGQDVTLRCDPISSHATLYWYQQALGQGPEFLTYFNYEAQPDKSGLPSDRFSAERPEGSISTLTIQRTEQRDSAMYRCASSLGYGDTQYFGPGTRLTVL.

There are many counts of this clonotype. This chain joins TRBV7-2 and TRBJ2-3; D possibly corresponds to TRBD2 (6 bases). The CDR3 consists of 13 residues. Trimming pared 3 bases from V and 11 bases from J, leaving 15 bases between. Germline V gene lookup returns CDR1 SGHTA and CDR2 FQGNSA. Here the CDR3 DNA reads TGTGCCAGCAGCTTGGAGGGTCTTAGGGGGCAGTATTTT. This gives the protein CASSLEGLRGQYF.

There are a few counts of this clonotype. The chain links TRBV4-3 to TRBJ2-5; tentative D call: TRBD2 (5 bases). Between the trimmed V and J ends, which lost 2 bases and 1 base, there was a span of 8 bases. Germline V lookup: CDR1 LGHNA, CDR2 YSLEER. The CDR3 extends over 14 amino acids. CDR3 sequence: CASSQIGLQETQYF. In nucleotides, the CDR3 is TGCGCCAGCAGCCAAATAGGACTCCAAGAGACCCAGTACTTC.

The table lists this clonotype with a few counts. The gene calls are TRBV10-3 and TRBJ2-3; D gene ambiguous. Per the germline V gene, CDR1 is ENHRY and CDR2 is SYGVKD. V was pared by 6 bases and J by 1 base, with 2 bases between. The CDR3 runs to 11 residues. The CDR3 loop reads CAIRGTDTQYF. CDR3 nucleotide sequence: TGTGCCATCAGGGGCACAGATACGCAGTATTTT.

The gene calls are TRBV7-9 and TRBJ2-3, with 9 bases matching TRBD1. Germline V lookup: CDR1 SEHNR, CDR2 FQNEAQ (reference sequence). Trimming removed 4 bases from V and 4 bases from J; junction bases left unmatched: 9. CDR3 size: 16 residues. CDR3 in DNA: TGTGCCAGCAGCTCCCCGGGACAGGGTACGGCAGATACGCAGTATTTT. It encodes CASSSPGQGTADTQYF.

J is TRBJ1-6 and V is TRBV7-3, with 10 positions matching TRBD1. CDR3 length: 16 residues. Germline trimming cut 5 bases from V and 7 bases from J; bases unmatched to any gene: 8. Germline loops: CDR1 SGHTA, CDR2 FQGTGA. The CDR3 is CASSPGTGDVNSPLHF. The CDR3 bases are TGTGCCAGCAGCCCAGGGACAGGGGACGTGAATTCACCCCTCCACTTT.